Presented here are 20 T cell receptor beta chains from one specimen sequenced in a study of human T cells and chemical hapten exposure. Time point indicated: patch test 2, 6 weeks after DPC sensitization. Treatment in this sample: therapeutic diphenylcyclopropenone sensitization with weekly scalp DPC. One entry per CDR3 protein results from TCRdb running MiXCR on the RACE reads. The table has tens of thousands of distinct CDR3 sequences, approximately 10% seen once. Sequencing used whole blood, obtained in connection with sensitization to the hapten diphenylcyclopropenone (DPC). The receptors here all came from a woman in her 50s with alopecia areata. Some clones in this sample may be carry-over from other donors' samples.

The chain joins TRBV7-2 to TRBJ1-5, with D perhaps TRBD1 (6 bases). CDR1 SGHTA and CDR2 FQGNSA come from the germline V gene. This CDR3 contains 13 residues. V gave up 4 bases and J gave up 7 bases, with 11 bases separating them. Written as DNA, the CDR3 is TGTGCCAGCAGCTGGGGCAGGGGACAGCCCCAGCATTTT. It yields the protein CASSWGRGQPQHF.

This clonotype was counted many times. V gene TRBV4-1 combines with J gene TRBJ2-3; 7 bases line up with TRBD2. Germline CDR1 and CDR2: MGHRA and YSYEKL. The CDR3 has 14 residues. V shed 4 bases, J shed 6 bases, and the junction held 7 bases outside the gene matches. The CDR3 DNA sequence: TGCGCCAGCAGCCCAGGACTAGGAACGGATACGCAGTATTTT. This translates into CASSPGLGTDTQYF.

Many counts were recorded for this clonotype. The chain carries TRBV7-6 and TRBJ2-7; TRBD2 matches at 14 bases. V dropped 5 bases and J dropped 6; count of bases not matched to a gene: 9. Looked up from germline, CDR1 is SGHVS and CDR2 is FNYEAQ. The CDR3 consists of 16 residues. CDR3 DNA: TGTGCCAGCAGCCGAGAGGGACTAGCGGGAGTTTTCGAGCAGTACTTC. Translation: CASSREGLAGVFEQYF.

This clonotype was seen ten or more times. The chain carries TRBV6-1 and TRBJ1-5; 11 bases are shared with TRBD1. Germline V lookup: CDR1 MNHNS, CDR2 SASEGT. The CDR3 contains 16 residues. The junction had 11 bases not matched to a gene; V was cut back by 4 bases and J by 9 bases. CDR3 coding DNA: TGTGCCAGCAGTGCACTTGGACAGGGGGCCTCCCGGCCCCAGCATTTT. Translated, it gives CASSALGQGASRPQHF.

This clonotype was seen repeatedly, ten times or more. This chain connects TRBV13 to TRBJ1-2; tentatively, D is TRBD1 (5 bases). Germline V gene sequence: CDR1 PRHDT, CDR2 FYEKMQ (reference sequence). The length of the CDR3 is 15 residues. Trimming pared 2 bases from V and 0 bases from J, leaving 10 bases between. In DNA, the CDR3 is TGTGCCAGCAGCTTACGGGACCGAGCTAACTATGGCTACACCTTC. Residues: CASSLRDRANYGYTF.

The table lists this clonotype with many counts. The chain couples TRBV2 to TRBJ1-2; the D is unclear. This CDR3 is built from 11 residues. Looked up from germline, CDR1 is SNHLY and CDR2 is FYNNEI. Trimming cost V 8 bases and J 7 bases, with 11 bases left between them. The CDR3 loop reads CASRSRAGYTF. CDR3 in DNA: TGTGCCAGCCGAAGTAGGGCTGGCTACACCTTC.

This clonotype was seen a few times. The chain's CDR3 is CASSLRLAGAEQFF. The CDR3 nucleotides read TGTGCCAGCAGCCTAAGACTAGCGGGAGCTGAGCAGTTCTTC. V and J are TRBV5-6 and TRBJ2-1, with 12 positions matching TRBD2. The CDR3 totals 14 residues. Germline V lookup: CDR1 SGHDT, CDR2 YYEEEE. V trimming: 4 bases; J trimming: 9 bases; junction bases outside the gene matches: 5.

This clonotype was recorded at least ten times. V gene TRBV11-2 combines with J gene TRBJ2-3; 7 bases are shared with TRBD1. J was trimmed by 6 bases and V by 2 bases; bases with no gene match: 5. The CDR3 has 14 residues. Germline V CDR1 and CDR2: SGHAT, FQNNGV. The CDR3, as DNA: TGTGCCAGCAGCTTACACCCGACAGGGGATACGCAGTATTTT. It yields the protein CASSLHPTGDTQYF.

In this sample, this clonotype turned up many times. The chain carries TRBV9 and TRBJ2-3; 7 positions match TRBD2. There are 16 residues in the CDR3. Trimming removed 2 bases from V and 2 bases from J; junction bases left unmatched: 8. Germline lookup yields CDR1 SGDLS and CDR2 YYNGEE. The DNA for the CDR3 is TGTGCCAGCAGCGTTCCAAGCGGGACGTACACAGATACGCAGTATTTT. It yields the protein CASSVPSGTYTDTQYF.

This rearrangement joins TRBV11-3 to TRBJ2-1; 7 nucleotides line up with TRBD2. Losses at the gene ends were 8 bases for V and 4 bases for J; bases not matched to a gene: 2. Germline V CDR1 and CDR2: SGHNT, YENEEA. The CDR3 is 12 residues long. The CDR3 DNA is TGTGCCAGCGGGACTACTTACAATGAGCAGTTCTTC. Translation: CASGTTYNEQFF.

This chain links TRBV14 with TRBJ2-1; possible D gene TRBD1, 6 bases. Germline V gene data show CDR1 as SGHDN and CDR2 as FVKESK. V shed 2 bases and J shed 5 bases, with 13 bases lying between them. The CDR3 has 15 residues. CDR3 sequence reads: CASSQPQGRHNEQFF. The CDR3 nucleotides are TGTGCCAGCAGCCAACCACAGGGTCGGCACAATGAGCAGTTCTTC.

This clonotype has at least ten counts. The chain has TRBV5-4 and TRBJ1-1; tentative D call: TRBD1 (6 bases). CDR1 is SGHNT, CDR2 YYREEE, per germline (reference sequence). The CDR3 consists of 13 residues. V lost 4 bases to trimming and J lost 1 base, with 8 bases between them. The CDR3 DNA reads TGTGCCAGCAGCGGACAGCCGAACACTGAAGCTTTCTTT. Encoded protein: CASSGQPNTEAFF.

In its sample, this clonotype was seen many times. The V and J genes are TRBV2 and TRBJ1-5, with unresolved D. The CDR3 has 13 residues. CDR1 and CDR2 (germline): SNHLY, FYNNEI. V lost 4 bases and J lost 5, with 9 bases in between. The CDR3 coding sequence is TGTGCCAGCAGTGGGGAGAGGGATCAGCCCCAGCATTTT. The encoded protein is CASSGERDQPQHF.

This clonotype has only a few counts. The CDR3 DNA reads as TGTGCCAGACCGGATCCGGACCTTAGCAATCAGCCCCAGCATTTT. It yields the protein CARPDPDLSNQPQHF. V gene TRBV9 combines with J gene TRBJ1-5; D remains ambiguous. The CDR3 sequence is 15 residues long. Per germline, CDR1 SGDLS and CDR2 YYNGEE. V gave up 8 bases and J gave up 0 bases, with 15 bases separating them.

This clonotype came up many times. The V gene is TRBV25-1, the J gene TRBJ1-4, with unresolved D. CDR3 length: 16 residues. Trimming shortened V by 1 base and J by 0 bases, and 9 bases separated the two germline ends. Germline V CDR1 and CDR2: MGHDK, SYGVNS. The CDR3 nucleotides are TGTGCCAGCAGTGAATCCCAGCCTGCAACTAATGAAAAACTGTTTTTT. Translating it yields CASSESQPATNEKLFF. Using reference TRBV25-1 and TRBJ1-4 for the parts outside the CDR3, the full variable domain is EADIYQTPRYLVIGTGKKITLECSQTMGHDKMYWYQQDPGMELHLIHYSYGVNSTEKGDLSSESTVSRIRTEHFPLTLESARPSHTSQYLCASSESQPATNEKLFFGSGTQLSVL.

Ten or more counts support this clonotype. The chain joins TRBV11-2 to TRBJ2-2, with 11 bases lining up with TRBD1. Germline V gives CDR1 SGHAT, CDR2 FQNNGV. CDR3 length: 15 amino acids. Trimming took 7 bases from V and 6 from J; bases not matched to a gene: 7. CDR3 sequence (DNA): TGTGCCAGCAATCCGGGGACAGGGGGAGCCGGGGAGCTGTTTTTT. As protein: CASNPGTGGAGELFF.

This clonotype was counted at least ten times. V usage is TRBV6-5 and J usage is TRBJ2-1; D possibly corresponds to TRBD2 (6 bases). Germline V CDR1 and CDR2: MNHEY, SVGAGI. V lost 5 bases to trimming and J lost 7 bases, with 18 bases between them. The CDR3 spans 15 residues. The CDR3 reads CASSPLPSVWNEQFF. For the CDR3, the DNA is TGTGCCAGCAGTCCACTTCCTAGCGTCTGGAATGAGCAGTTCTTC.

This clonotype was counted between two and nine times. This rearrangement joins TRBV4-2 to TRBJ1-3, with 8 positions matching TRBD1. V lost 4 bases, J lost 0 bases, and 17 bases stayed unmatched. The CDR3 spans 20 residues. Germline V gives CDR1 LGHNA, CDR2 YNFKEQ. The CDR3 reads CASSPLSGTGYGRSGNTIYF. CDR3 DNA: TGTGCCAGCAGCCCCTTATCCGGGACAGGCTATGGGCGCTCTGGAAACACCATATATTTT.

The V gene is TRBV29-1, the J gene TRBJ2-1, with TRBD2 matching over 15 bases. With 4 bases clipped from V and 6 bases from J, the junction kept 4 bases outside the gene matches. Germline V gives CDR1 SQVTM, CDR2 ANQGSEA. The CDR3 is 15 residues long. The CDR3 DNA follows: TGCAGCGTTGGGACTAGCGGGAGGGCCTTCAATGAGCAGTTCTTC. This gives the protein CSVGTSGRAFNEQFF.

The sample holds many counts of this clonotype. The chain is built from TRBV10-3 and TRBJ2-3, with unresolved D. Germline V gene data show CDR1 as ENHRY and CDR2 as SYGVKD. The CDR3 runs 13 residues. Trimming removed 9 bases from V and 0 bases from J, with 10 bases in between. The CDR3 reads CAINSDSTDTQYF. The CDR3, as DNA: TGTGCCATAAATTCTGACAGCACAGATACGCAGTATTTT.